The present T cell receptor (beta chain) was sequenced within a study of blood T cell repertoires in COVID-19. About the research overall: Both acute and convalescent COVID-19 samples were obtained from the United States, Italy and Spain. Nucleic acid was either cDNA or gDNA, and it came from T cells, B-cell-depleted T cells, or PBMCs.

A remark on this clone: An end of the junction does not agree with germline; a read error may underlie this.

Original processing methods: Scientists estimated how many nucleated cells there were by amplifying reference gene primers. Sequencing used immunoSEQ multiplex PCR; TCRdb keeps in-frame clones, though not all of them. D and trimming come from the DNA, and the V and J calls and clone size come from that table. Among about 44,000 clones listed, 80% to 90% were seen once. This CDR3 has 13 amino acids. Germline values: CDR1 LGHDT, CDR2 YNNKEL (reference sequence). The sample taken for sequencing was peripheral blood. This receptor was identified in a man aged 70-80 years with active COVID-19. The chain recombines TRBV3-1 (or the pseudogene TRBV3-2) with TRBJ2-4; weak D call: TRBD2 (6 bases). CDR3 nucleotides: TGTGCCAGCAGCCTAACCCTCTCGGGGGAATCCCTTTTC. This translates into CASSLTLSGESLF.